One T cell receptor (beta chain) is described in this entry. The germline V gene encodes CDR1 LGHNA and CDR2 YNFKEQ. The CDR3 covers 13 residues. The V end was cut by 2 bases, the J end by 6 bases, with 11 bases between. RNA in amounts of roughly 0.5 to 1 ug was reverse transcribed with random hexamers. TCRdb redid the calling of the immunoSEQ multiplex PCR reads with MiXCR, one entry per CDR3 protein. The sample lists 90,000 to 150,000 distinct CDR3 sequences, 85% to 95% occurring once. The sample comes from a study of CD8 T cells in Susac syndrome. CD8+ and CD4+ T cells from blood underwent TCR beta sequencing, which was carried out in a high-throughput format.

Sequencing was done on a sample of CD4+ T cells from PBMCs. The sequence was obtained from a human donor with multiple sclerosis. The chain links TRBV4-2 to TRBJ2-7; D possibly corresponds to TRBD2 (6 bases). This CDR3 is CASSQFWGGEQYF. The CDR3 DNA is TGTGCCAGCAGCCAATTCTGGGGAGGCGAGCAGTACTTC.